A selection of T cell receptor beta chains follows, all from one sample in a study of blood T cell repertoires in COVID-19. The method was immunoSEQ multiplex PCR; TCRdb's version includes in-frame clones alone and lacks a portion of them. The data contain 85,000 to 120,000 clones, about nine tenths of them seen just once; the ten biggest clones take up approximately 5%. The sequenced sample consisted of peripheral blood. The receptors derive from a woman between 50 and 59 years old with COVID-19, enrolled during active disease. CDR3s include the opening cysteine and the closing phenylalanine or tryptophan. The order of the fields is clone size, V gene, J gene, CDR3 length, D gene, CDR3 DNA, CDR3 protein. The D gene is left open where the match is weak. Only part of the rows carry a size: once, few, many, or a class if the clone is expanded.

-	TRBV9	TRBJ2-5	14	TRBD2	TGTGCCAGCAGCGGGACTAGCGGCCAAGAGACCCAGTACTTC	CASSGTSGQETQYF
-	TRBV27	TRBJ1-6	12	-	TGTGCCAGCAGAACGGGGGACTCACCCCTCCACTTT	CASRTGDSPLHF
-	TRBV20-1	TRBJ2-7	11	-	TGCAGTGCTTCCAGCTCCTACGAGCAGTACTTC	CSASSSYEQYF
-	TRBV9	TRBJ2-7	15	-	TGTGCCAGCAGCGTAAGTACAGCCGCTTCCTACGAGCAGTACTTC	CASSVSTAASYEQYF
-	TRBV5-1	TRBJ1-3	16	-	TGCGCCAGCAGCTTGGTAGGCGGGATCTCTGGAAACACCATATATTTT	CASSLVGGISGNTIYF
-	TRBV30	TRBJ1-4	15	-	TGTGCCTGGAGTGCATCGCCCAGGGGAAATGAAAAACTGTTTTTT	CAWSASPRGNEKLFF
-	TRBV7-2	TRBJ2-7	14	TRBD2	TGTGCCAGCAGCTCGGGACTAGCGGGGCAGGAGCAGTACTTC	CASSSGLAGQEQYF
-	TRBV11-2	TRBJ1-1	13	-	TGTGCCAGCAGCTCCCTGAGGGTAAGATTAGCTTTCTTT	CASSSLRVRLAFF
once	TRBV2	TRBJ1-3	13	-	TGTGCCAGCACGGGGAAGGCGGGAAACACCATATATTTT	CASTGKAGNTIYF
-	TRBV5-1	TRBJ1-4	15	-	TGCGCCAGCAGCTTGTCCGGGGGGACTAATGAAAAACTGTTTTTT	CASSLSGGTNEKLFF
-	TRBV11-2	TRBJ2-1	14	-	TGTGCCAGCAGCTTAGACCCTAGCATCGGTGAGCAGTTCTTC	CASSLDPSIGEQFF
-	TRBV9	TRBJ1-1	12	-	TGTGCCAGCAGCCGACAGGCGGACGAAGCTTTCTTT	CASSRQADEAFF
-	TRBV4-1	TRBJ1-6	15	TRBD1	TGCGCCAGCAGCCAAGGGGACAGGGACAATTCACCCCTCCACTTT	CASSQGDRDNSPLHF
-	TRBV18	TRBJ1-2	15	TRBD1	TGTGCCAGCTCACCAAGGGACAGGGGGCTCGATGGCTACACCTTC	CASSPRDRGLDGYTF
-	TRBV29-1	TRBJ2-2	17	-	TGCAGCGGTACTGGGGGTTGGGGCCAGGGAGGAACCGGGGAGCTGTTTTTT	CSGTGGWGQGGTGELFF
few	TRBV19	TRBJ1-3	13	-	TGTGCCAGTAGTATAGATGGTAAAGGACTTATATATTTT	CASSIDGKGLIYF
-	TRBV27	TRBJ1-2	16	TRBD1	TGTGCCAGCAGTAGGACAGGGTCTGGGGGTAACTATGGCTACACCTTC	CASSRTGSGGNYGYTF
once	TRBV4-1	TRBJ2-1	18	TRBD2	TGCGCCAGCAGCCGTTATCAGAACGGACTAGCGGGGAACAATGAGCAGTTCTTC	CASSRYQNGLAGNNEQFF
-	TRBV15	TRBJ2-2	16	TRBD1	TGTGCCACCAGCAGTAGACAGGGGGCGGGAACTGGGGAGCTGTTTTTT	CATSSRQGAGTGELFF
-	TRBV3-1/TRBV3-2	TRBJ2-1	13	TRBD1	TGTGCCAGCATTGAGGACAGGGACAATGAGCAGTTCTTC	CASIEDRDNEQFF
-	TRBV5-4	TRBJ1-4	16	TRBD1	TGTGCCAGCAGCTCTGGGACAGGGGGCTATAATGAAAAACTGTTTTTT	CASSSGTGGYNEKLFF
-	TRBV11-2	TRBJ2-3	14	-	TGTGCCAGCAGCTTCCTACAGGGCGGAGATACGCAGTATTTT	CASSFLQGGDTQYF
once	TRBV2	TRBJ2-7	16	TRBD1	TGTGCCAGCAGTGTGGGGATACCGGGACAGGGCTACGAGCAGTACTTC	CASSVGIPGQGYEQYF
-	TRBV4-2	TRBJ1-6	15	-	TGTGCCAGCAGCCAAGAGACAGGCAATAATTCACCCCTCCACTTT	CASSQETGNNSPLHF
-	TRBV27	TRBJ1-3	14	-	TGTGCCAGCAGTTTACATCCTGAGGGAAACACCATATATTTT	CASSLHPEGNTIYF
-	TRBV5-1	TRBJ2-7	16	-	TGCGCCAGCAGCTTGGGGGGGCTAGACAGCGGCTACGAGCAGTACTTC	CASSLGGLDSGYEQYF
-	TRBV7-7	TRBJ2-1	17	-	TGTGCCAGCAGCTTAGGGGCAGGGGTCGGCTCCTACAATGAGCAGTTCTTC	CASSLGAGVGSYNEQFF
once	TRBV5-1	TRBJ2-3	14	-	TGCGCCAGCAGGCTGGGTGAGGGCACAGATACGCAGTATTTT	CASRLGEGTDTQYF
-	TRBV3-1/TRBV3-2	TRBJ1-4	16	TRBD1	TGTGCCAGCCGTCCCGGGACAGGGCTGGCTAATGAAAAACTGTTTTTT	CASRPGTGLANEKLFF
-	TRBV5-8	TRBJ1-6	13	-	TGTGCCAGCAGCTTTTCCCCGAATTCACCCCTCCACTTT	CASSFSPNSPLHF
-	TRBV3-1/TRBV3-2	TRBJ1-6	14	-	TGTGCCAGCAGCCAAGTGGGAGCTAATTCACCCCTCCACTTT	CASSQVGANSPLHF
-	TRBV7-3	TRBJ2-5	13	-	TGTGCCAGCAGCTTAGGAAGGGGAGAGACCCAGTACTTC	CASSLGRGETQYF
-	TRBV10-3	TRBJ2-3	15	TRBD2	TGTGCGATCGGGACGCAGCGGGGGCCCACAGATACGCAGTATTTT	CAIGTQRGPTDTQYF
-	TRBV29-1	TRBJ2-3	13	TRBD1	TGCAGCGTCACAGGGGGCAGCACAGATACGCAGTATTTT	CSVTGGSTDTQYF
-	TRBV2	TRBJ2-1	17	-	TGTGCCAGCAGTGAATCGGGAACTAACCCCTCCTACAATGAGCAGTTCTTC	CASSESGTNPSYNEQFF
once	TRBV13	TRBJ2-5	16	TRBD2	TGTGCCAGCAGCTTCGGGACTAGCGGGACTCAAGAGACCCAGTACTTC	CASSFGTSGTQETQYF
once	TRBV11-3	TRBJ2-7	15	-	TGTGCCAGCAGCCAAGGACATTCGAGCTCCTACGAGCAGTACTTC	CASSQGHSSSYEQYF
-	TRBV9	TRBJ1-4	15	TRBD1	TGTGCCAGCAGCGTAGTCGGACAGGGAGATGAAAAACTGTTTTTT	CASSVVGQGDEKLFF
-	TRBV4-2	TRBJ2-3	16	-	TGTGCCAGCAGCCAAGGGGAGGCCAGGGTGACAGATACGCAGTATTTT	CASSQGEARVTDTQYF
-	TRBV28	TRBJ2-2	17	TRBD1	TGTGCCAGCGGGAACGTTCCGGGACAGGGTCACACCGGGGAGCTGTTTTTT	CASGNVPGQGHTGELFF
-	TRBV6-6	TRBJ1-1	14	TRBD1	TGTGCCAGCAGAGCCAGACAGGGTGGGACTGAAGCTTTCTTT	CASRARQGGTEAFF
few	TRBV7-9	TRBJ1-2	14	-	TGTGCCAGCAGCTTAGATGTCAATAACTATGGCTACACCTTC	CASSLDVNNYGYTF
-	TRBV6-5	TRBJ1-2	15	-	TGTGCCAGCAGTTACTCGGGAGGGGGGGACTATGGCTACACCTTC	CASSYSGGGDYGYTF
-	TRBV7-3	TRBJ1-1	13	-	TGTGCCAGCAGCTTACTTGGCAGGGCTGAAGCTTTCTTT	CASSLLGRAEAFF
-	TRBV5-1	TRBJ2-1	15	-	TGCGCCAGCAGCTTGGCCGGAGGGGGCTATAATGAGCAGTTCTTC	CASSLAGGGYNEQFF
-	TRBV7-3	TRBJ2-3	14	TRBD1	TGTGCCAGCAGCTTAGGGACAGTTACAGATACGCAGTATTTT	CASSLGTVTDTQYF
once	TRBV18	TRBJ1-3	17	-	TGTGCCAGCTCACCATGGGCAGAAATAAACTCTGGAAACACCATATATTTT	CASSPWAEINSGNTIYF
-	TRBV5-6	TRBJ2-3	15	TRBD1	TGTGCCAGCAGCTCACCGGACAGGGTAGCAGATACGCAGTATTTT	CASSSPDRVADTQYF
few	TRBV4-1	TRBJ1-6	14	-	TGCGCCAGCAGCCAAGAGCAGGGTGCCTCACCCCTCCACTTT	CASSQEQGASPLHF
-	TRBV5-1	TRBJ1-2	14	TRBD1	TGCGCCAGCAGCTTGTCGAGACAGGGGGCCGACTACACCTTC	CASSLSRQGADYTF
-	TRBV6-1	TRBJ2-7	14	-	TGTGCCAGCCGATTGGGCAGCGGCTCCTACGAGCAGTACTTC	CASRLGSGSYEQYF
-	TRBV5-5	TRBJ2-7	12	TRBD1	TGTGCCAGCAGCTTGATAGGGGGCGCGCAGTACTTC	CASSLIGGAQYF
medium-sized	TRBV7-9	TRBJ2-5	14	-	TGTGCCAGCAGCTTAGTAGGGGGGGAAAAGACCCAGTACTTC	CASSLVGGEKTQYF
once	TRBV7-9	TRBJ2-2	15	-	TGTGCCAGCAGCTTACTGTCTATGAACACCGGGGAGCTGTTTTTT	CASSLLSMNTGELFF
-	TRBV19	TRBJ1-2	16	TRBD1	TGTGCCAGTAGTATTTCTCTGACAGGGTCAAGATATGGCTACACCTTC	CASSISLTGSRYGYTF